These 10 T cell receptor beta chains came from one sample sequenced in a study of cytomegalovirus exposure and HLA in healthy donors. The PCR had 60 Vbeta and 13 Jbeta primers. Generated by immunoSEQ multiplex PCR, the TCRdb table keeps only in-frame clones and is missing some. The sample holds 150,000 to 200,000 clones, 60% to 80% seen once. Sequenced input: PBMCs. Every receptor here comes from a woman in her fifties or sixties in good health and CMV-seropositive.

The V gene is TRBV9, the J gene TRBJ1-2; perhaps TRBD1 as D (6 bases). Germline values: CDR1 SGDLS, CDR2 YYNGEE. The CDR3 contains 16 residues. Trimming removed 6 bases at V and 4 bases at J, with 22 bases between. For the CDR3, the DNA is TGTGCCAGCACGAGAAGTGGGCAGGGGCAGGGCTATGGCTACACCTTC. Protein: CASTRSGQGQGYGYTF. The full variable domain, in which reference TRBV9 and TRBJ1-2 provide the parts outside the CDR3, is DSGVTQTPKHLITATGQRVTLRCSPRSGDLSVYWYQQSLDQGLQFLIQYYNGEERAKGNILERFSAQQFPDLHSELNLSSLELGDSALYFCASTRSGQGQGYGYTFGSGTRLTVV.

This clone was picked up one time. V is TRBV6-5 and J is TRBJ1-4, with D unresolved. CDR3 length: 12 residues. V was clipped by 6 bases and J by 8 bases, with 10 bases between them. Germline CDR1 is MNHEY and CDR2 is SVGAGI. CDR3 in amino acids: CASRRQSEKLFF. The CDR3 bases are TGTGCCAGCAGACGACAATCGGAAAAACTGTTTTTT.

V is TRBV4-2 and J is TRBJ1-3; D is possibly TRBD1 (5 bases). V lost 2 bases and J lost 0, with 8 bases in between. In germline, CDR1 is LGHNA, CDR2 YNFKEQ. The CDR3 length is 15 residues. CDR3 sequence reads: CASSQMTDSGNTIYF. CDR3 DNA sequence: TGTGCCAGCAGCCAAATGACAGACTCTGGAAACACCATATATTTT.

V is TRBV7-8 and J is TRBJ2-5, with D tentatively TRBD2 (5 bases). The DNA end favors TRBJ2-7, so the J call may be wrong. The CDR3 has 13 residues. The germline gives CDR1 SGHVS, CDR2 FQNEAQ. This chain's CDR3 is CASSSLRDYEQYF. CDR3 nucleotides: TGTGCCAGCAGCTCCCTGAGGGACTACGAGCAGTACTTC.

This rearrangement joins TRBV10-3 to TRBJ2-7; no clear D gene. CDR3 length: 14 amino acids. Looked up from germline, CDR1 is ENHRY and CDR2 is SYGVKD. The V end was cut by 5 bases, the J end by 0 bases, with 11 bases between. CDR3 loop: CAISLTPASYEQYF. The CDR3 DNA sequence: TGTGCCATCAGTTTGACACCAGCCTCCTACGAGCAGTACTTC.

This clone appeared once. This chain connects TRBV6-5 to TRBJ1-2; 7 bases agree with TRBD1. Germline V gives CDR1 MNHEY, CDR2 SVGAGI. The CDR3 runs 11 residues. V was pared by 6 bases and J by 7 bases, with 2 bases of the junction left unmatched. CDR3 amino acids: CASRRGLGYTF. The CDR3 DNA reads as TGTGCCAGCAGAAGGGGGCTTGGCTACACCTTC.

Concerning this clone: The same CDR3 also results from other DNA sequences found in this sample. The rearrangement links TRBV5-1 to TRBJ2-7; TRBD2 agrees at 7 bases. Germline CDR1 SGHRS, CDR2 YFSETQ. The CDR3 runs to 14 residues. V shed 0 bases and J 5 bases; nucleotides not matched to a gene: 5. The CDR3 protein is CASSLAGGLDEQYF. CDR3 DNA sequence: TGCGCCAGCAGCTTGGCGGGGGGATTAGACGAGCAGTACTTC.

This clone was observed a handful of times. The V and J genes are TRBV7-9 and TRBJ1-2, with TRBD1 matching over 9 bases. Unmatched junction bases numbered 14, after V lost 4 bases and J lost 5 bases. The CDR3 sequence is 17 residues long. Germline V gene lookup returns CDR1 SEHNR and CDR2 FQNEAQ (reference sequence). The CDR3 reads CASSSYGGTGNRYGYTF. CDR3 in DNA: TGTGCCAGCAGCTCATACGGAGGGACAGGGAATCGGTATGGCTACACCTTC.

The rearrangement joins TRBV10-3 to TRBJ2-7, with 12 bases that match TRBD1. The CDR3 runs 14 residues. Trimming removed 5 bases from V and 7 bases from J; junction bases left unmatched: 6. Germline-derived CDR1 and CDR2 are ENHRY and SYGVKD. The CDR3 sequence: CAISPGQGAKEQYF. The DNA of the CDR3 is TGTGCCATCAGTCCGGGACAGGGGGCGAAGGAGCAGTACTTC.

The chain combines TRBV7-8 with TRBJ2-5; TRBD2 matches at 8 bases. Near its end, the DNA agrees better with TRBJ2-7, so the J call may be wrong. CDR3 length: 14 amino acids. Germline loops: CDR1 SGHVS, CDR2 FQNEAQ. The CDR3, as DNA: TGTGCCAGCAGCCCTCGGGAGGGGGTCTACGAGCAGTACTTC. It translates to CASSPREGVYEQYF.